This entry lists 5 T cell receptor beta chains sequenced from one sample in a study of beta chain features in type 1 diabetes. Since all of the isolated RNA was reverse transcribed, expressed TCRB transcripts were what got sequenced. The method was immunoSEQ multiplex PCR; TCRdb's version includes in-frame clones alone and lacks a portion of them. This table has 850,000 to 900,000 clones, roughly a sixth appearing once. The specimen sequenced was naive CD4+ T cells from blood. These receptors were taken from a woman aged 18-29 years in good health.

V is TRBV23-1 and J is TRBJ2-7; D call uncertain. TRBV23-1 is classed as an ORF, of uncertain function. The V end lost 4 bases, the J end lost 6 bases, and 10 bases lay between the germline ends. The CDR3 loop spans 12 amino acids. Here the CDR3 DNA reads TGCGCCAGCAGTCCAAGTTTCCGCGAGCAGTACTTC. Translation gives CASSPSFREQYF.

There are a few counts of this clone. This chain connects TRBV7-2 to TRBJ2-3, with D possibly matching TRBD1 (6 bases). Germline-derived CDR1 and CDR2 are SGHTA and FQGNSA. V lost 6 bases and J lost 2, with 12 bases in between. CDR3 length: 14 amino acids. CDR3 amino acids: CASRQQGSTDTQYF. The CDR3 nucleotides read TGTGCCAGCAGACAACAGGGATCCACAGATACGCAGTATTTT.

This rearrangement joins TRBV6-4 to TRBJ1-4; D may be TRBD1 (5 bases). Looked up from germline, CDR1 is MRHNA and CDR2 is SNTAGT. V was pared by 0 bases and J by 11 bases, with 7 bases between. The CDR3 extends over 12 amino acids. CDR3 nucleotides: TGTGCCAGCAGTGACTCGGGGGGTAAACTGTTTTTT. It is translated as CASSDSGGKLFF.

Details on this clone: The identical CDR3 is also encoded by other nucleotide sequences in the sample. The rearrangement joins TRBV7-2 to TRBJ1-3; no clear D. The V and J ends lost 3 bases and 0 bases respectively, with 3 bases between them. The CDR3 is made up of 13 amino acids. Germline values: CDR1 SGHTA, CDR2 FQGNSA. CDR3 protein: CASSLGSGNTIYF. CDR3 DNA: TGTGCCAGCAGCTTGGGCTCTGGAAACACCATATATTTT.

The chain is built from TRBV5-6 and TRBJ2-7; D remains unclear. CDR3 length: 12 residues. In germline, CDR1 is SGHDT, CDR2 YYEEEE. The V gene lost 0 bases and the J gene lost 0 bases, with 1 base spanning the gap. CDR3 DNA sequence: TGTGCCAGCAGCTTGGCCTCCTACGAGCAGTACTTC. It is translated as CASSLASYEQYF.